This TCR beta chain was sequenced in a study of blood T cell repertoires in COVID-19. For the study at large: Italy, Spain and the United States were the sources of the convalescent and acute COVID-19 samples. The analysed material was cDNA or gDNA that came from T cells, B-cell-depleted T cells, or PBMCs.

This clone was detected only once. The CDR3 totals 14 residues. Germline loops: CDR1 SGHRS, CDR2 YFSETQ. With 2 bases clipped from V and 5 bases from J, the junction kept 2 bases outside the gene matches. Authors' analysis steps: Estimated nucleated cell counts came from reference gene primer amplification. TCRdb keeps only in-frame clones here, not all; method: immunoSEQ multiplex PCR. Clone size and the V and J calls come from that table; the DNA yielded D and trimming. The data contain 240,000 or so clones, nearly 90% of them singletons. The receptor was derived from a woman between 25 and 40 years old with acute or convalescent COVID-19. Sample: peripheral blood. V gene TRBV5-1 combines with J gene TRBJ2-1, with 9 positions matching TRBD2. The DNA of the CDR3 is TGCGCCAGCAGCTTAGCGGGAGGACACAATGAGCAGTTCTTC. Amino acid sequence: CASSLAGGHNEQFF.